This entry lists 5 T cell receptor beta chains sequenced from one sample in a study of CD8 T cells in Susac syndrome. RNA totalling roughly 0.45 to 1 ug underwent reverse transcription with random hexamers. TCRdb fed the immunoSEQ multiplex PCR reads into MiXCR, producing one record per CDR3 protein. Among 150,000 to 200,000 distinct CDR3 sequences listed, 75% to 95% were seen once. The sample was CD4+ T cells from PBMCs. The receptors come from a human donor with Susac syndrome.

The J gene is TRBJ2-7, the V gene TRBV20-1, with 9 bases fitting TRBD2. The CDR3 covers 14 residues. In germline, CDR1 is DFQATT, CDR2 SNEGSKA (reference sequence). With V trimmed by 4 bases and J by 0 bases, 4 bases remained unmatched. CDR3 sequence (DNA): TGCAGTGCTACCAATAGCGGGGGCTCCTACGAGCAGTACTTC. It codes for CSATNSGGSYEQYF.

V is TRBV12-5 and J is TRBJ2-7; 10 bases match TRBD1. The germline V gene has CDR1 LGHNT and CDR2 FRNRAP. Germline trimming cut 5 bases from V and 3 bases from J; bases unmatched to any gene: 4. This CDR3 has 14 amino acids. CDR3 sequence reads: CASGPGTGVYEQYF. CDR3 DNA sequence: TGTGCTAGTGGTCCGGGGACAGGGGTCTACGAGCAGTACTTC. The complete variable domain, with remaining parts taken from reference TRBV12-5 and TRBJ2-7, reads DARVTQTPRHKVTEMGQEVTMRCQPILGHNTVFWYRQTMMQGLELLAYFRNRAPLDDSGMPKDRFSAEMPDATLATLKIQPSEPRDSAVYFCASGPGTGVYEQYFGPGTRLTVT.

The gene calls are TRBV7-8 and TRBJ1-2; weak D call: TRBD1 (6 bases). Deletions cut 1 base from V and 11 bases from J, with 17 bases between. CDR3 length equals 14 residues. Germline assignment: CDR1 SGHVS and CDR2 FQNEAQ. This chain's CDR3 is CASSLVSRTAPYTF. In nucleotides, the CDR3 is TGTGCCAGCAGCTTAGTTTCAAGGACAGCTCCTTACACCTTC.

The chain couples TRBV28 to TRBJ1-5; D is undetermined. The CDR3 spans 13 residues. Trimming pared 3 bases from V and 4 bases from J, leaving 7 bases between. The V gene's germline CDR1 is MDHEN and CDR2 SYDVKM. Here the CDR3 reads CASSFGQNQPQHF. The DNA of the CDR3 is TGTGCCAGCAGTTTTGGTCAGAATCAGCCCCAGCATTTT.

V gene TRBV7-8 combines with J gene TRBJ2-1; TRBD1 agrees at 8 bases. Trimming cost V 1 base and J 4 bases; bases outside gene matches: 12. Germline V gene sequence: CDR1 SGHVS, CDR2 FQNEAQ. The CDR3 consists of 18 residues. Here the CDR3 reads CASSLEQGAALRYNEQFF. In nucleotides, the CDR3 is TGTGCCAGCAGCTTAGAGCAGGGGGCAGCTCTAAGATACAATGAGCAGTTCTTC.